The rows below give T cell receptor beta chains drawn from one sample of a study of HIV-infected patients and healthy controls. TCRdb re-called the 5' RACE reads with MiXCR, one entry per CDR3 protein. The sample includes 15,000 to 20,000 distinct CDR3 sequences, roughly 9.1% seen only once; the top ten take about 3%. Material: blood. The receptors come from an adult in good health. The CDR3 runs from the conserved cysteine through the conserved F or W. A D gene is named only where the DNA matches it firmly. Clone size is given for some rows only: seen once, a few or many times, or a class if the clone is expanded.

>.|few|TRBJ1-1|TRBV27
TGTGCCAGCAGTTTCTCCCCGGTGGGCACTGAAGCTTTCTTT
CASSFSPVGTEAFF
>.|many|TRBJ2-2|TRBV24-1
TGTGCCACCAGTGGCGGCAACACCGGGGAGCTGTTTTTT
CATSGGNTGELFF
>.|many|TRBJ2-1|TRBV27
TGTGCCAGCAGTCCCGGAGGAGGGCGCAATGAGCAGTTCTTC
CASSPGGGRNEQFF
>.|many|TRBJ2-1|TRBV7-8
TGTGCCAGCACCCACCTCGGGAGTTTCTTCAATGAGCAGTTCTTC
CASTHLGSFFNEQFF
>TRBD2|many|TRBJ2-6|TRBV9
TGTGCCAGCAGCGTTTTAGCGGGCTCCTCTGGGGCCAACGTCCTGACTTTC
CASSVLAGSSGANVLTF
>.|many|TRBJ2-3|TRBV3-1
TGTGCCAGCAGCCAAGAGCACAGATTCACAGATACGCAGTATTTT
CASSQEHRFTDTQYF
>.|.|TRBJ2-3|TRBV5-5
TGTGCCAGCAGCTGGGATGTAGGATGGAAAACAGATACGCAGTATTTT
CASSWDVGWKTDTQYF
>.|many|TRBJ2-3|TRBV4-1
TGCGCCAGCAGCCCCTTTTTGACGGGAGTGTCAGATACGCAGTATTTT
CASSPFLTGVSDTQYF
>TRBD1|few|TRBJ2-7|TRBV4-2
TGTGCCAGCAGCCAAGATCGACAGGGGTACGAGCAGTACTTC
CASSQDRQGYEQYF
>TRBD1|many|TRBJ2-5|TRBV5-6
TGTGCCAGCAGCTCGGGACAGGGCGGGACCCAGTACTTC
CASSSGQGGTQYF
>.|many|TRBJ2-5|TRBV12-3/TRBV12-4
TGTGCCAGCAGTTTTTACGTGCGTAAAGAGACCCAGTACTTC
CASSFYVRKETQYF
>TRBD2|many|TRBJ2-3|TRBV6-2/TRBV6-3
TGTGCCAGCAGTCGGACTAGCGGGCGCACAGATACGCAGTATTTT
CASSRTSGRTDTQYF
>.|.|TRBJ1-1|TRBV6-2/TRBV6-3
TGTGCCAGCAGTTCTCAGACAGGAGCTGAAGCTTTCTTT
CASSSQTGAEAFF
>TRBD2|many|TRBJ2-3|TRBV20-1
TGCAGTGCTACGGGCGGGAGGCCCTTACGCACAGATACGCAGTATTTT
CSATGGRPLRTDTQYF
>.|few|TRBJ1-1|TRBV29-1
TGCAGCGCCCCTGGAGAGAACACTGAAGCTTTCTTT
CSAPGENTEAFF
>.|medium-sized|TRBJ2-2|TRBV12-3/TRBV12-4
TGTGCCAGCAGTTCCTCCGGGGAGCTGTTTTTT
CASSSSGELFF
>.|.|TRBJ1-4|TRBV7-9
TGTGCCAGCAGCTTAGGGGCGGAACCCACTGAAAAACTGTTTTTT
CASSLGAEPTEKLFF
>.|many|TRBJ2-3|TRBV7-9
TGTGCCAGCAGCTTAGACCGCGGGATAGCAGATACGCAGTATTTT
CASSLDRGIADTQYF
>.|.|TRBJ2-2|TRBV12-3/TRBV12-4
TGTGCCAGCACCACGTACGGGAGAACCACCGGGGAGCTGTTTTTT
CASTTYGRTTGELFF
>.|few|TRBJ2-3|TRBV20-1
TGCAGTGCTTGGGGGGATAGCAGAGATACGCAGTATTTT
CSAWGDSRDTQYF
>.|.|TRBJ2-7|TRBV4-3
TGCGCCAGCAGCCAAGATCCGGGGCTAGCGGAGCAGTACTTC
CASSQDPGLAEQYF
>.|many|TRBJ2-3|TRBV25-1
TGTGCCAGCAGTGAATACGCGGCAGGGCCCACAGATACGCAGTATTTT
CASSEYAAGPTDTQYF
>.|many|TRBJ2-7|TRBV20-1
TGCAGTGCTAAGTCGCCTCCCTCCTACGAGCAGTACTTC
CSAKSPPSYEQYF
>.|many|TRBJ2-3|TRBV10-3
TGTGCCATCACCGAAGGTCCTTCCAGGACAGATACGCAGTATTTT
CAITEGPSRTDTQYF
>.|many|TRBJ2-3|TRBV29-1
TGCAGCGCCCGCCCGGTCGGGGTAGCAGATACGCAGTATTTT
CSARPVGVADTQYF
>TRBD1|many|TRBJ2-1|TRBV24-1
TGTGCCACCAACCGGGACAGGGGCAATGAGCAGTTCTTC
CATNRDRGNEQFF
>.|.|TRBJ2-2|TRBV12-3/TRBV12-4
TGTGCCAGCAGAGCCAGCCGGGGCGGGGAGCTGTTTTTT
CASRASRGGELFF
>.|many|TRBJ1-2|TRBV7-8
TGTGCCAGCAGCTTAGCTAACTATGGCTACACCTTC
CASSLANYGYTF
>TRBD2|few|TRBJ2-1|TRBV6-6
TGTGCCTCCGGGACTAGCCCCTACAATGAGCAGTTCTTC
CASGTSPYNEQFF
>.|many|TRBJ1-1|TRBV19
TGTGCCACTGAGACCCGGAGGGGCTGGACTGAAGCTTTCTTT
CATETRRGWTEAFF
>.|many|TRBJ2-3|TRBV29-1
TGCAGCGTTGAGGATGGAACCGGAGATACGCAGTATTTT
CSVEDGTGDTQYF
>TRBD2|.|TRBJ2-1|TRBV10-3
TGTGCCATCAGTGAGCCGGGGAGGGTTAGTGATGAGCAGTTCTTC
CAISEPGRVSDEQFF
>TRBD1|medium-sized|TRBJ2-7|TRBV29-1
TGCAGCGTTCCCAGGACAGGGGGCGAGCAGTACTTC
CSVPRTGGEQYF
>TRBD1|.|TRBJ2-7|TRBV19
TGTGCCAGTCAGGGGACAGGGGGCATCTACGAGCAGTACTTC
CASQGTGGIYEQYF
>TRBD2|medium-sized|TRBJ2-7|TRBV6-2/TRBV6-3
TGTGCCAGCCGCTCTGGACCGGGACTAGCGGGAGGCGCCTACGAGCAGTACTTC
CASRSGPGLAGGAYEQYF
>TRBD1|many|TRBJ2-3|TRBV12-3/TRBV12-4
TGTGCCAGCAGTCTCGGACAGGGGGCAGGAGATACGCAGTATTTT
CASSLGQGAGDTQYF
>.|medium-sized|TRBJ1-5|TRBV30
TGTGCCTGGAGTGTAGGTCTACAGGGAGATCAGCCCCAGCATTTT
CAWSVGLQGDQPQHF
>.|medium-sized|TRBJ1-2|TRBV20-1
TGCAGTGCTCCACGAAGTCTCTATGGCTACACCTTC
CSAPRSLYGYTF
>.|many|TRBJ2-3|TRBV7-2
TGTGCCAGCAGCCCCTCGGGGGGCACAGATACGCAGTATTTT
CASSPSGGTDTQYF
>TRBD1|many|TRBJ2-7|TRBV4-1
TGCGCCAGCAGCCAAGATCCGGGACAGGTGCTATACGAGCAGTACTTC
CASSQDPGQVLYEQYF
>TRBD2|medium-sized|TRBJ2-1|TRBV9
TGTGCCAGCAGCGTAGGAGGGACTAGCGGGAGGTCTGAGCAGTTCTTC
CASSVGGTSGRSEQFF
>.|many|TRBJ2-2|TRBV20-1
TGCAGTGCTAGAGATTGGAAACAGGGCACCGGGGAGCTGTTTTTT
CSARDWKQGTGELFF
>TRBD1|many|TRBJ2-2|TRBV2
TGTGCCAGCAGTGAGCAGGACAGGGGTCTATCCGGGGAGCTGTTTTTT
CASSEQDRGLSGELFF
>.|many|TRBJ2-3|TRBV3-1
TGTGCCAGCAGGCAAACAAGCACAGATACGCAGTATTTT
CASRQTSTDTQYF
>.|medium-sized|TRBJ2-5|TRBV29-1
TGCAGCGTTGCCTGGCGGCGGGAGACCCAGTACTTC
CSVAWRRETQYF
>TRBD2|medium-sized|TRBJ2-7|TRBV6-5
TGTGCCAGCAGTCCTAGCGGGAGGATCTACGAGCAGTACTTC
CASSPSGRIYEQYF
>TRBD1|.|TRBJ2-3|TRBV7-2
TGTGCCAGCAGCTTAGCAGGGGGCACTAGCACAGATACGCAGTATTTT
CASSLAGGTSTDTQYF
>TRBD1|many|TRBJ1-5|TRBV4-1
TGCGCCAGCAGCCAGACGGGACAGAACAATCAGCCCCAGCATTTT
CASSQTGQNNQPQHF
>.|many|TRBJ2-2|TRBV7-9
TGTGCCAGCAGCTACGTCCGTATGAACACCGGGGAGCTGTTTTTT
CASSYVRMNTGELFF
>.|few|TRBJ2-7|TRBV29-1
TGCAGCGTTGAGTTGGGGACACTACACTACGAGCAGTACTTC
CSVELGTLHYEQYF
>TRBD2|many|TRBJ2-3|TRBV14
TGTGCCAGCAGCCACAGCGGGAGTTGGTGGACAGATACGCAGTATTTT
CASSHSGSWWTDTQYF
>TRBD2|.|TRBJ2-7|TRBV28
TGTGCCAGCAGTCAGCTCGGGAGGCCACCTGACGAGCAGTACTTC
CASSQLGRPPDEQYF
>.|many|TRBJ2-4|TRBV4-1
TGCGCCAGCAGCCAAGAAGGCTACGTTACTCAGTACTTC
CASSQEGYVTQYF
>.|many|TRBJ2-1|TRBV9
TGTGCCAGCAGCGTGGGGCTTGGAGAGGGGGTGAATGAGCAGTTCTTC
CASSVGLGEGVNEQFF
>TRBD1|many|TRBJ2-7|TRBV14
TGTGCCAGCAGCCCGGGACAGATCTCCTACGAGCAGTACTTC
CASSPGQISYEQYF
>.|.|TRBJ2-7|TRBV13
TGTGCCAGCAGCCTACAAACTAGCTCGGGCGAGCAGTACTTC
CASSLQTSSGEQYF
>.|many|TRBJ2-4|TRBV5-6
TGTGCCAGCAGCTGGTTAGGGAAGCAAACCAAAAACATTCAGTACTTC
CASSWLGKQTKNIQYF
>.|many|TRBJ2-3|TRBV7-2
TGTGCCAGCAGGTCAACCCCCAGCACAGATACGCAGTATTTT
CASRSTPSTDTQYF
>TRBD2|.|TRBJ2-1|TRBV20-1
TGCAGTGCTAGAGGGGAGGGCCCCTACAATGAGCAGTTCTTC
CSARGEGPYNEQFF